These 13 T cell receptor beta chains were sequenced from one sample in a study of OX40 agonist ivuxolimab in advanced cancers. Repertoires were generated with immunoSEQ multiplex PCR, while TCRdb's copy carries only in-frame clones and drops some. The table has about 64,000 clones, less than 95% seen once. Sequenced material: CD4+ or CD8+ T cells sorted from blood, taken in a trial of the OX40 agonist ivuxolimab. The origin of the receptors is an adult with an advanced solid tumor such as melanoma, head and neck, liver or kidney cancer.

The CDR3 coding sequence is TGTGCCAGCTCACCACAACAGAGCTCCTACAATGAGCAGTTCTTC. Protein: CASSPQQSSYNEQFF. The chain recombines TRBV18 with TRBJ2-1; D call uncertain. This CDR3 spans 15 amino acids. Germline CDR1 reads KGHSH; CDR2 reads LQKENI. Trimming pared 1 base from V and 0 bases from J, leaving 7 bases between. Full variable domain (remainder filled in from reference TRBV18 and TRBJ2-1): NAGVMQNPRHLVRRRGQEARLRCSPMKGHSHVYWYRQLPEEGLKFMVYLQKENIIDESGMPKERFSAEFPKEGPSILRIQQVVRGDSAAYFCASSPQQSSYNEQFFGPGTRLTVL.

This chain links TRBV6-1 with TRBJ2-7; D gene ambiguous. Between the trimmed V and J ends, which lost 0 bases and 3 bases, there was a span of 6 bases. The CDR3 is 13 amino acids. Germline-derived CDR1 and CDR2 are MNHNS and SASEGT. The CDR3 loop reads CASSEARGYEQYF. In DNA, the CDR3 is TGTGCCAGCAGTGAAGCCCGAGGCTACGAGCAGTACTTC.

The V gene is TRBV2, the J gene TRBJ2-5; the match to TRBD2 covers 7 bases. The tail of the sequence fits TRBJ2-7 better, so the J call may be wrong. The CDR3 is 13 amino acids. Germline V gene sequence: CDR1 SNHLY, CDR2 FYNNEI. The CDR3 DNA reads TGTGCCAGTCGTGCTAGCGGCCTCTACGAGCAGTACTTC. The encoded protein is CASRASGLYEQYF.

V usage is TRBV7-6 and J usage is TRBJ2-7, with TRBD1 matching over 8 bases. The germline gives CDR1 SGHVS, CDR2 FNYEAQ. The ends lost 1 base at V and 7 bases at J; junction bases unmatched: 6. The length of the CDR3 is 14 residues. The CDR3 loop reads CASSLGQGPREQYF. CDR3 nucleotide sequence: TGTGCCAGCAGCTTAGGACAGGGGCCGAGGGAGCAGTACTTC.

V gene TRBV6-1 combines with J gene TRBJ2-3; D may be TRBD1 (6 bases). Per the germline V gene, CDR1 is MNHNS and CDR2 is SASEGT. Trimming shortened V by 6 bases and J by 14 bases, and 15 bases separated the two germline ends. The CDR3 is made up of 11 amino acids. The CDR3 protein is CASRSTGFWYF. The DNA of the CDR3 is TGTGCCAGCAGATCTACAGGGTTTTGGTATTTT.

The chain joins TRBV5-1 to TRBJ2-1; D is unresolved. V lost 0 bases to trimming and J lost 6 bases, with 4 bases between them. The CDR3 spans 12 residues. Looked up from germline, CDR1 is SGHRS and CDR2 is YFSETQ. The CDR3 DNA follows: TGCGCCAGCAGCTTGGTGTCCAATGAGCAGTTCTTC. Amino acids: CASSLVSNEQFF.

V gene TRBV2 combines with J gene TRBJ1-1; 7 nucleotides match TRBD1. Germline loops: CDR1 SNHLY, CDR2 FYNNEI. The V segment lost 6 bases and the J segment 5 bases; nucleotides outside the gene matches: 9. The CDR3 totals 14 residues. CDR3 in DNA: TGTGCCAGCAGGGTCCAGGGGGTCCGGACTGAAGCTTTCTTT. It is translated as CASRVQGVRTEAFF.

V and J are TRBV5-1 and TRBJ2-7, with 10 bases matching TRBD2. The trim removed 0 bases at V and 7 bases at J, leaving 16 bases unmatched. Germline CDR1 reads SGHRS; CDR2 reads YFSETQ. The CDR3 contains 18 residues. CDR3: CASSLAPLGLAGDNEQYF. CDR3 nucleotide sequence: TGCGCCAGCAGCTTGGCCCCACTCGGGCTAGCGGGAGACAATGAGCAGTACTTC.

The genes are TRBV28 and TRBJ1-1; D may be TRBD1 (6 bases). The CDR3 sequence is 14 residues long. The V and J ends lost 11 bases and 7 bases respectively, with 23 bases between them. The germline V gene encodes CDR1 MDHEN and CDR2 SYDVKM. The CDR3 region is CAGGGLLGSGEAFF. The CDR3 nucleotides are TGTGCCGGGGGGGGCCTTTTGGGCTCGGGTGAAGCTTTCTTT.

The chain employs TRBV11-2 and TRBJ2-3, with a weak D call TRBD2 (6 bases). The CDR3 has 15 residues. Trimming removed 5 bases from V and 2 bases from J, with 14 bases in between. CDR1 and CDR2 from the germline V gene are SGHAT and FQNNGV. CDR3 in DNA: TGTGCCAGCAGCCGCGGGACCGCGACCACAGATACGCAGTATTTT. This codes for CASSRGTATTDTQYF.

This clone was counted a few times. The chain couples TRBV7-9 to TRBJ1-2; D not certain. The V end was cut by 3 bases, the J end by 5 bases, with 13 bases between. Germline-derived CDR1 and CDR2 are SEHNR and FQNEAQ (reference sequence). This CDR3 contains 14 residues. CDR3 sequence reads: CASSFAAGPYGYTF. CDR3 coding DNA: TGTGCCAGCAGCTTCGCCGCAGGCCCTTATGGCTACACCTTC.

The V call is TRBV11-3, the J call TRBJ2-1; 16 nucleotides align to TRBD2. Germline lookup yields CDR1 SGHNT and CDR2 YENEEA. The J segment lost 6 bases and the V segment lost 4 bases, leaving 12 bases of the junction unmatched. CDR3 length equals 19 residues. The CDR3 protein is CASSSGGTSGREQGNEQFF. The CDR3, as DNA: TGTGCCAGCAGCTCAGGTGGGACTAGCGGGAGGGAACAGGGCAATGAGCAGTTCTTC.

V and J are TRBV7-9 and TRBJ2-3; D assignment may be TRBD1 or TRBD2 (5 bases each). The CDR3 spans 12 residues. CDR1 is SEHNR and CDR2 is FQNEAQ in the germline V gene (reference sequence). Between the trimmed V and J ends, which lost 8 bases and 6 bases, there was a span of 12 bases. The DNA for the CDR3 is TGTGCCAGCCTTCGAGGGGAGGATACGCAGTATTTT. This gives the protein CASLRGEDTQYF.